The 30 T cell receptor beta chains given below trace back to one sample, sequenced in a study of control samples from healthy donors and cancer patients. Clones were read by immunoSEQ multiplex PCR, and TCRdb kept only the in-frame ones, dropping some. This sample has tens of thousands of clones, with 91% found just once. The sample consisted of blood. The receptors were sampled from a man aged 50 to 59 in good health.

In DNA form, the CDR3 reads TGCGCCAGCAGCTTGGGACTCTCAACAGAGCAGTTCTTC. Protein product: CASSLGLSTEQFF. The rearrangement joins TRBV5-1 to TRBJ2-1; D uncertain. Germline values: CDR1 SGHRS, CDR2 YFSETQ. V dropped 0 bases and J dropped 10 bases, with 11 bases sitting between them. The CDR3 totals 13 residues.

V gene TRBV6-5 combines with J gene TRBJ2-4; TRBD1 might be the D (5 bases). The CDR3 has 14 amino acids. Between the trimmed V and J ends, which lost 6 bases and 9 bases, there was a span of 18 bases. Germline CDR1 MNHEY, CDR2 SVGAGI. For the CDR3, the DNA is TGTGCCAGCAGGGCCGACAGTGGGGTGGGCATTCAGTACTTC. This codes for CASRADSGVGIQYF.

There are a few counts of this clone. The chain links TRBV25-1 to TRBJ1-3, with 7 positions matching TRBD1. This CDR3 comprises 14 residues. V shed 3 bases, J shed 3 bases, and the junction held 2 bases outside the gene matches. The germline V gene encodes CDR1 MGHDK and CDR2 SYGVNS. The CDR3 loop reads CASSETGYGNTIYF. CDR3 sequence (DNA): TGTGCCAGCAGTGAGACAGGGTATGGAAACACCATATATTTT.

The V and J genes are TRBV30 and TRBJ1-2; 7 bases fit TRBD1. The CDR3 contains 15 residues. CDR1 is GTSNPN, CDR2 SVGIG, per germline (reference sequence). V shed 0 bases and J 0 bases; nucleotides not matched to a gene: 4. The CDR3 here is CAWSVKQGPNYGYTF. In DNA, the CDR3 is TGTGCCTGGAGTGTAAAACAGGGGCCTAACTATGGCTACACCTTC. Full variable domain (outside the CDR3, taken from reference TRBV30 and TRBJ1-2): SQTIHQWPATLVQPVGSPLSLECTVEGTSNPNLYWYRQAAGRGLQLLFYSVGIGQISSEVPQNLSASRPQDRQFILSSKKLLLSDSGFYLCAWSVKQGPNYGYTFGSGTRLTVV.

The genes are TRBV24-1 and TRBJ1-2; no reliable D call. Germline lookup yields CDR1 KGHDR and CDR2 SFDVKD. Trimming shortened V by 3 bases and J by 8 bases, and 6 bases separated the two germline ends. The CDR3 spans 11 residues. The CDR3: CATSDRRGYTF. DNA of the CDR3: TGTGCCACCAGTGATCGCCGCGGCTACACCTTC.

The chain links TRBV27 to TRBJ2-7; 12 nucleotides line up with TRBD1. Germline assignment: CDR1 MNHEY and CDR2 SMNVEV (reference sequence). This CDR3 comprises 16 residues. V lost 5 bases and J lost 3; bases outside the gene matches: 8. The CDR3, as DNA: TGTGCCAGCAGTCGGACAGGGACAGGGGGCCTCTACGAGCAGTACTTC. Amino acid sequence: CASSRTGTGGLYEQYF.

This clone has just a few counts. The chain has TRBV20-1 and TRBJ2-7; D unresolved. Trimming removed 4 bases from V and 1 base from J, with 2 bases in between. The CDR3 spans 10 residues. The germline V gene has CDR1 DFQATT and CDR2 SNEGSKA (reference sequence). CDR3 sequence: CSAKSYEQYF. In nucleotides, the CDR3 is TGCAGTGCTAAATCCTACGAGCAGTACTTC.

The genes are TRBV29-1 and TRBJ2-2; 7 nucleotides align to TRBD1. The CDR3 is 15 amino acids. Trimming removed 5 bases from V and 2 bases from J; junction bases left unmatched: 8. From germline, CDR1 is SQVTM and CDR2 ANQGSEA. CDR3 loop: CSVRLGTANTGELFF. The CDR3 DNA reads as TGCAGCGTTCGACTTGGGACAGCAAACACCGGGGAGCTGTTTTTT.

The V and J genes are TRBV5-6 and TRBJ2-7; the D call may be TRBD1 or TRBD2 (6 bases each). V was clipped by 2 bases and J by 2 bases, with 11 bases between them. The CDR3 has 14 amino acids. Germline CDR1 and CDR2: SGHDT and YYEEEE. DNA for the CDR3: TGTGCCAGCAGCTTTGGGGGGCAAGCCTACGAGCAGTACTTC. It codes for CASSFGGQAYEQYF. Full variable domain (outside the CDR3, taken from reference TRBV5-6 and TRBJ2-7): DAGVTQSPTHLIKTRGQQVTLRCSPKSGHDTVSWYQQALGQGPQFIFQYYEEEERQRGNFPDRFSGHQFPNYSSELNVNALLLGDSALYLCASSFGGQAYEQYFGPGTRLTVT.

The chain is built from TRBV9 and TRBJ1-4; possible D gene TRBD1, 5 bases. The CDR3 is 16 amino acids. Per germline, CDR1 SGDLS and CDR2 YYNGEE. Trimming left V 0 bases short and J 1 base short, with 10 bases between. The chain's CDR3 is CASSVDQGRTNEKLFF. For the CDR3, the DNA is TGTGCCAGCAGCGTAGATCAGGGACGAACTAATGAAAAACTGTTTTTT.

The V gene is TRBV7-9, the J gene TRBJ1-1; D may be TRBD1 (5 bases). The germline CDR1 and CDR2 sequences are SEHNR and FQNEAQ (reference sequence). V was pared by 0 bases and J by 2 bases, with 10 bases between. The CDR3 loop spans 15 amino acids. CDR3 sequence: CASSLAGRENTEAFF. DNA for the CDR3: TGTGCCAGCAGCTTAGCGGGCAGGGAAAACACTGAAGCTTTCTTT.

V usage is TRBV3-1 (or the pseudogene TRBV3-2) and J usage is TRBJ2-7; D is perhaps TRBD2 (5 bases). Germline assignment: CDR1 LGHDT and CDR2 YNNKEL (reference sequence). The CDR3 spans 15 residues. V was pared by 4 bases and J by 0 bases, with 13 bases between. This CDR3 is CASSPDLTISYEQYF. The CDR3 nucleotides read TGTGCCAGCAGCCCAGACTTGACTATCTCCTACGAGCAGTACTTC.

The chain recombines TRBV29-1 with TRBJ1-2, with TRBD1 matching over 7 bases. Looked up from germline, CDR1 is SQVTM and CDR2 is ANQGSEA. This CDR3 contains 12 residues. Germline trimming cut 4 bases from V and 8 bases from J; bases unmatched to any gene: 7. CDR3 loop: CSVVTGKRGYTF. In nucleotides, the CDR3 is TGCAGCGTTGTGACAGGGAAGAGGGGCTACACCTTC. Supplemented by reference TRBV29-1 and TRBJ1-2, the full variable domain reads SAVISQKPSRDICQRGTSLTIQCQVDSQVTMMFWYRQQPGQSLTLIATANQGSEATYESGFVIDKFPISRPNLTFSTLTVSNMSPEDSSIYLCSVVTGKRGYTFGSGTRLTVV.

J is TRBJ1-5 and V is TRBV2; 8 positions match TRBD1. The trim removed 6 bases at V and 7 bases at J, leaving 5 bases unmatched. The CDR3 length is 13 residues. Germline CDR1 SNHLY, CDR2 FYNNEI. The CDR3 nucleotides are TGTGCCAGCAGCCGACAGGGGAGGCAGCCCCAGCATTTT. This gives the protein CASSRQGRQPQHF.

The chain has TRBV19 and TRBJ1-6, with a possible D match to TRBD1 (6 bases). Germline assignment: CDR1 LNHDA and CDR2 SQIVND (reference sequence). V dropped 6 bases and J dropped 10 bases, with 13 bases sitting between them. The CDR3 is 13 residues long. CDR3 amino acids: CASSRQVGSPLHF. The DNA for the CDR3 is TGTGCCAGTAGCCGACAGGTCGGCTCACCCCTCCACTTT.

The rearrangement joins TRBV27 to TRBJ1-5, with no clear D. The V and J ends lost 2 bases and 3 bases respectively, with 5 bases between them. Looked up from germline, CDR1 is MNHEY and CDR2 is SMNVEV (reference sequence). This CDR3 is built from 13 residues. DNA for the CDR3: TGTGCCAGCAGTTTAAGGGTCAATCAGCCCCAGCATTTT. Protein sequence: CASSLRVNQPQHF.

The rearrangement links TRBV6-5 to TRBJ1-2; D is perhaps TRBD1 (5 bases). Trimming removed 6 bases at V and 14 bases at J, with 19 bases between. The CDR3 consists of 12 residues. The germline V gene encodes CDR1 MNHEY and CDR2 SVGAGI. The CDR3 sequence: CASRTPGPKGTF. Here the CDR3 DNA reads TGTGCCAGCAGAACTCCTGGACCCAAGGGGACCTTC.

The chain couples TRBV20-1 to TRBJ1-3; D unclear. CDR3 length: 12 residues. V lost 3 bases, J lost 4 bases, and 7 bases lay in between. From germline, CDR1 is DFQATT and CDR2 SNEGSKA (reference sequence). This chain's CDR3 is CSASTVGNTIYF. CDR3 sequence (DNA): TGCAGTGCTAGTACCGTCGGAAACACCATATATTTT.

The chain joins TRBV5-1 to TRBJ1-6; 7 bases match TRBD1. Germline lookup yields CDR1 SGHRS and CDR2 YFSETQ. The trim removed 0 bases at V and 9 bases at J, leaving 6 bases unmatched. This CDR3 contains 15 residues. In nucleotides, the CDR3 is TGCGCCAGCAGCTTGGGGAAGACAGGGTCTTCACCCCTCCACTTT. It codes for CASSLGKTGSSPLHF. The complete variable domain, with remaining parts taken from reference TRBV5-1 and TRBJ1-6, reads KAGVTQTPRYLIKTRGQQVTLSCSPISGHRSVSWYQQTPGQGLQFLFEYFSETQRNKGNFPGRFSGRQFSNSRSEMNVSTLELGDSALYLCASSLGKTGSSPLHFGNGTRLTVT.

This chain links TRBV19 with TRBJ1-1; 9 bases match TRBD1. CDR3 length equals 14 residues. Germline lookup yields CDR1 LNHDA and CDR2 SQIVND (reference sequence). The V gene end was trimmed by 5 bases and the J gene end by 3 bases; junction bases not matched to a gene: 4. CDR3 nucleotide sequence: TGTGCCAGTAGTTCCAGGACAGGGGACACTGAAGCTTTCTTT. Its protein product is CASSSRTGDTEAFF. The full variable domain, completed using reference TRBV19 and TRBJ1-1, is DGGITQSPKYLFRKEGQNVTLSCEQNLNHDAMYWYRQDPGQGLRLIYYSQIVNDFQKGDIAEGYSVSREKKESFPLTVTSAQKNPTAFYLCASSSRTGDTEAFFGQGTRLTVV.

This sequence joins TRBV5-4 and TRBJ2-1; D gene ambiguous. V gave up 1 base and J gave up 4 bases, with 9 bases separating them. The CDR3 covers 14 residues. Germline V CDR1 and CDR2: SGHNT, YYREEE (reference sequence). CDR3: CASSLIAEYNEQFF. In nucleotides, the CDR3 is TGTGCCAGCAGCTTGATAGCAGAATACAATGAGCAGTTCTTC. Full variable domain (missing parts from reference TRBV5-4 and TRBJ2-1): ETGVTQSPTHLIKTRGQQVTLRCSSQSGHNTVSWYQQALGQGPQFIFQYYREEENGRGNFPPRFSGLQFPNYSSELNVNALELDDSALYLCASSLIAEYNEQFFGPGTRLTVL.

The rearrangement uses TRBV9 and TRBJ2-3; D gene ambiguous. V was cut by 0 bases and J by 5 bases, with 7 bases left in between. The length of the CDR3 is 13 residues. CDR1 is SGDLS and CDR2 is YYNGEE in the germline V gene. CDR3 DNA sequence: TGTGCCAGCAGCGTAGTGCTGGAAGATACGCAGTATTTT. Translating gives CASSVVLEDTQYF. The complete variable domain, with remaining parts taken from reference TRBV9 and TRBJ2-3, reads DSGVTQTPKHLITATGQRVTLRCSPRSGDLSVYWYQQSLDQGLQFLIQYYNGEERAKGNILERFSAQQFPDLHSELNLSSLELGDSALYFCASSVVLEDTQYFGPGTRLTVL.

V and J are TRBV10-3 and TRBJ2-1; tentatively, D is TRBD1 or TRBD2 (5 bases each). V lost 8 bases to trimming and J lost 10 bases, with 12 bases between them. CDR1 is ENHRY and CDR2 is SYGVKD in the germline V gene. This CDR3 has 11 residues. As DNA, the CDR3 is TGTGCCATCGATAAGGGGACCGAGCAGTTCTTC. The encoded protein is CAIDKGTEQFF.

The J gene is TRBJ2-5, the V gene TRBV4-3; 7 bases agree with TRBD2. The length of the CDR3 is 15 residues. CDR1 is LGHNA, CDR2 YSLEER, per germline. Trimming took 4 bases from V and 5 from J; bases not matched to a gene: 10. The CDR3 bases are TGCGCCAGCAGCCCCCGGACTAGTAGTAGGGAGACCCAGTACTTC. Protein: CASSPRTSSRETQYF.

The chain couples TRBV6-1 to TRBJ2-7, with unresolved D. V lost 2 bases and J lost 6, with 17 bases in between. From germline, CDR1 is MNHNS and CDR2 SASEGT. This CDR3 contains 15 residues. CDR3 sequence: CASSEMPDPTAEQYF. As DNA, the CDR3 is TGTGCCAGCAGTGAAATGCCAGACCCCACCGCCGAGCAGTACTTC.

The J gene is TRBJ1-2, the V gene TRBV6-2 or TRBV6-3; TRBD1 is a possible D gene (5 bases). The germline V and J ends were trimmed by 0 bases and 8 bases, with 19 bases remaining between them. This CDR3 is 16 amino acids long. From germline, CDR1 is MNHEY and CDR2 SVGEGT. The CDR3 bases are TGTGCCAGCAGTTACTCGAGTAACAGGCTCCGAGCGGGCTACACCTTC. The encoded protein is CASSYSSNRLRAGYTF.

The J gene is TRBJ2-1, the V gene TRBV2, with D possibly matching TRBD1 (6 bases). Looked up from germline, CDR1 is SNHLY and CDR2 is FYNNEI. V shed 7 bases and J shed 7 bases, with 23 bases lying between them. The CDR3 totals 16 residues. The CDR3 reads CASTGQFTSYGNEQFF. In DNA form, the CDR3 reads TGTGCCAGCACCGGACAGTTTACTTCCTACGGTAATGAGCAGTTCTTC.

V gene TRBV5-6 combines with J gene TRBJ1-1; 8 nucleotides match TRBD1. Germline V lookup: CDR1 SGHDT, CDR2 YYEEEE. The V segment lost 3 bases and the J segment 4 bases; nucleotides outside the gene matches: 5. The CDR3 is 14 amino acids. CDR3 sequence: CASSYTGGSTEAFF. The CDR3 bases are TGTGCCAGCAGCTATACAGGGGGAAGCACTGAAGCTTTCTTT.

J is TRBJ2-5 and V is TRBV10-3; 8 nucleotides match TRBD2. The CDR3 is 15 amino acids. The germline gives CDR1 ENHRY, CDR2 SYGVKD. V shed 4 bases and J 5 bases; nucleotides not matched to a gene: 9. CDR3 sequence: CAISVDSRGGETQYF. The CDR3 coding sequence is TGTGCCATCAGTGTGGACAGCCGGGGGGGGGAGACCCAGTACTTC.

DNA for the CDR3: TGCGCCAGCTCCGACGCTGACACAGGGACCTACGAGCAGTACTTC. It specifies CASSDADTGTYEQYF. This chain links TRBV5-1 with TRBJ2-7, with D maybe TRBD1 (6 bases). The germline V and J ends were trimmed by 7 bases and 2 bases, with 19 bases remaining between them. Germline-derived CDR1 and CDR2 are SGHRS and YFSETQ. This CDR3 is 15 amino acids long.